The sequence of this T cell receptor (beta chain) was determined in a study of blood T cell repertoires in COVID-19. CDR3 size: 13 residues. V lost 1 base to trimming and J lost 6 bases, with 10 bases between them. Looked up from germline, CDR1 is SGHNT and CDR2 is YYREEE (reference sequence). Individuals aged about 18 to 90 years were recruited from approximately 22 US areas. The study assigned cohorts using participant-reported clinical history. Assay: immunoSEQ multiplex PCR; the TCRdb copy retains only in-frame clones and omits some. Counted here are about 270,000 clones, approximately 90% occurring once; the ten biggest clones make up about 3%.

The gene calls are TRBV5-4 and TRBJ1-2; D uncertain. This TCR derives from a man aged 35 to 55 who had been exposed to COVID-19. The specimen was PBMCs or T cells enriched from blood (not recorded which). The CDR3 sequence is CASSLRGLDGYTF. The CDR3 nucleotides are TGTGCCAGCAGCTTGCGCGGGTTAGATGGCTACACCTTC. Complete variable domain (other parts from reference TRBV5-4 and TRBJ1-2): ETGVTQSPTHLIKTRGQQVTLRCSSQSGHNTVSWYQQALGQGPQFIFQYYREEENGRGNFPPRFSGLQFPNYSSELNVNALELDDSALYLCASSLRGLDGYTFGSGTRLTVV.